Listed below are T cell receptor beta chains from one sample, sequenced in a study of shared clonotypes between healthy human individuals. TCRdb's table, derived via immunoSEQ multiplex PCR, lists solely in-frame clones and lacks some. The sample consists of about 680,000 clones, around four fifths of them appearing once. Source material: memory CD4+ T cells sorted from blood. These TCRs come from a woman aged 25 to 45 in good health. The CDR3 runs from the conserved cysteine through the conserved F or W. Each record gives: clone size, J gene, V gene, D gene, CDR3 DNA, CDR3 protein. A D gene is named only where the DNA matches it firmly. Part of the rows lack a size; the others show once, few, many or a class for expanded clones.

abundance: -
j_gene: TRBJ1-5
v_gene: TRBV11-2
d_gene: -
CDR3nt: TGTGCCAGCAGTATTGCACCGAATAGCAATCAGCCCCAGCATTTT
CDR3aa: CASSIAPNSNQPQHF

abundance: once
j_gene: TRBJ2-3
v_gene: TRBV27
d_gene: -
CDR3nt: TGTGCCAGCAGTTCGGGCAAGCGGACCAGCACAGATACGCAGTATTTT
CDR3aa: CASSSGKRTSTDTQYF

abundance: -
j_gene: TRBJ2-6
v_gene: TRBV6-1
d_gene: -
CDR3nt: TGTGCCAGCAGTGTAAGACAGGTGGGGTCTGGGGCCAACGTCCTGACTTTC
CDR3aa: CASSVRQVGSGANVLTF

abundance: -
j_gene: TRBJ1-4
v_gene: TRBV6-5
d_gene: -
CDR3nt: TGTGCCAGCAGTTACTATGCAACTAATGAAAAACTGTTTTTT
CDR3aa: CASSYYATNEKLFF

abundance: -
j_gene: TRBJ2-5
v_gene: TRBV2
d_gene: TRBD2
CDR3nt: TGTGCCAGCAGTGAAGGACTAGCGAAAGAGACCCAGTACTTC
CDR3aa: CASSEGLAKETQYF

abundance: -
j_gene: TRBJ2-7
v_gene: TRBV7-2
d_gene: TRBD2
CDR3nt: TGTGCCAGCAGCTTAGCGCTCGGGACTATTGTTACGCACTTC
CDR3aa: CASSLALGTIVTHF

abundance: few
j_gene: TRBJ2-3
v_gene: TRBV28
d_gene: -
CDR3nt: TGTGCCAGCAGCGATCCAGGGAGGCGTAACACAGATACGCAGTATTTT
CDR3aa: CASSDPGRRNTDTQYF

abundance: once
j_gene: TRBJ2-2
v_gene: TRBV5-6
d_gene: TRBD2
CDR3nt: TGTGCCAGCAGCCCCCTGGGGGGGAGCAGCACCGGGGAGCTGTTTTTT
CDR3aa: CASSPLGGSSTGELFF

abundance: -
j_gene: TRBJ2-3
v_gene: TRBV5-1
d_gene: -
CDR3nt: TGCGCCAGCAGCCGTTCAGAGGGCACAGATACGCAGTATTTT
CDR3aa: CASSRSEGTDTQYF

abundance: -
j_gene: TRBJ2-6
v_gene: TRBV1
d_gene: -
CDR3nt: TGCACCAGCAGCCAAAGAGGAGAACAGGGGGACTTTCCCGGGGCCAACGTCCTGACTTTC
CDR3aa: CTSSQRGEQGDFPGANVLTF

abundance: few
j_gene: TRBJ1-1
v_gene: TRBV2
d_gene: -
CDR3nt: TGTGCCAGCAGCTCAGAGGGAGTCGAAGCTTTCTTT
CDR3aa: CASSSEGVEAFF